These 28 T cell receptor beta chains came from one sample sequenced in a study of T cell repertoires in cytomegalovirus infection. MiXCR, applied by TCRdb to the reads, yields one record per CDR3 protein. The data hold about 310,000 distinct CDR3 sequences, with 20% to 30% observed a single time. These receptors lack a known antigen. This specimen was cultured PBMCs, taken from culture after CMV antigen stimulation. Receptor source: a human donor in good health (CMV status not recorded). Some clones in this sample may be carry-over from other donors' samples.

The rearrangement links TRBV18 to TRBJ1-1, with D perhaps TRBD1 (5 bases). Germline V CDR1 and CDR2: KGHSH, LQKENI. Trimming stripped 6 bases from V and 3 bases from J, with 11 bases between. CDR3 length: 13 amino acids. CDR3 loop: CASSGGVDTEAFF. In DNA form, the CDR3 reads TGTGCCAGCTCCGGAGGGGTGGACACTGAAGCTTTCTTT.

The chain combines TRBV9 with TRBJ1-4; 8 positions match TRBD1. The CDR3 is made up of 13 amino acids. The germline V gene has CDR1 SGDLS and CDR2 YYNGEE. With V trimmed by 3 bases and J by 11 bases, 6 bases remained unmatched. The CDR3 here is CASSGDTGGKLFF. DNA for the CDR3: TGTGCCAGCAGCGGGGATACAGGGGGGAAACTGTTTTTT.

This clonotype was recorded a few times. The chain joins TRBV18 to TRBJ1-6, with 7 bases lining up with TRBD1. There are 16 residues in the CDR3. V shed 3 bases, J shed 5 bases, and the junction held 7 bases outside the gene matches. CDR1 is KGHSH, CDR2 LQKENI, per germline. The CDR3 loop is CASSPIGTADNSPLHF. The CDR3 DNA sequence: TGTGCCAGCTCACCTATTGGGACAGCCGATAATTCACCCCTCCACTTT.

The chain carries TRBV10-3 and TRBJ1-2, with D perhaps matching TRBD1 (5 bases). The CDR3 consists of 11 residues. V gave up 6 bases and J gave up 8 bases, with 10 bases separating them. Germline CDR1 reads ENHRY; CDR2 reads SYGVKD. CDR3 DNA sequence: TGTGCCATCAGAGGGGTTTTGGGCTACACCTTC. Its translation: CAIRGVLGYTF.

The chain employs TRBV5-1 and TRBJ2-3; 7 bases fit TRBD1. The J segment lost 7 bases and the V segment lost 0 bases, leaving 11 bases of the junction unmatched. Germline CDR1 and CDR2: SGHRS and YFSETQ. CDR3 length: 16 residues. CDR3 sequence reads: CASSLVRTGRSHTQYF. The CDR3 DNA follows: TGCGCCAGCAGCTTGGTCCGGACAGGACGATCTCATACGCAGTATTTT.

The sample holds a few counts of this clonotype. This sequence joins TRBV6-1 and TRBJ1-1, with D unclear. The CDR3 is 11 residues long. CDR1 is MNHNS, CDR2 SASEGT, per germline. Trimming cost V 2 bases and J 7 bases, with 5 bases left between them. The CDR3 protein is CASSERLEAFF. The CDR3 bases are TGTGCCAGCAGTGAACGGCTTGAAGCTTTCTTT.

This clonotype was recorded at least ten times. The chain employs TRBV7-3 and TRBJ2-5; D is uncertain. This CDR3 is 13 amino acids long. From germline, CDR1 is SGHTA and CDR2 FQGTGA. V was clipped by 2 bases and J by 3 bases, with 7 bases between them. In nucleotides, the CDR3 is TGTGCCAGCAGCTTACTACACGAAGAGACCCAGTACTTC. Its protein is CASSLLHEETQYF.

This rearrangement joins TRBV5-4 to TRBJ2-3; D is possibly TRBD2 (6 bases). V dropped 0 bases and J dropped 3 bases, with 8 bases sitting between them. Germline V gene lookup returns CDR1 SGHNT and CDR2 YYREEE (reference sequence). This CDR3 is built from 14 residues. CDR3 coding DNA: TGTGCCAGCAGCTTGGGACGGGAGACAGATACGCAGTATTTT. This encodes CASSLGRETDTQYF.

The table lists this clonotype with many counts. The chain recombines TRBV7-2 with TRBJ2-3, with D perhaps given as TRBD1 or TRBD2 (5 bases each). The V gene's germline CDR1 is SGHTA and CDR2 FQGNSA. V was shortened by 6 bases and J by 2 bases, with 12 bases between the two germline ends. The CDR3 runs to 14 residues. In DNA, the CDR3 is TGTGCCAGCAGTGAGGGGCTAGTCACAGATACGCAGTATTTT. This codes for CASSEGLVTDTQYF.

Concerning this clonotype itself: No conserved phenylalanine or tryptophan is present at the end of the CDR3, so a read error is the likely explanation. The chain has TRBV20-1 and TRBJ2-1, with 7 bases fitting TRBD2. The V and J ends lost 0 bases and 3 bases, in that order; junction bases with no gene match: 8. This CDR3 region has 16 residues. Germline CDR1 is DFQATT and CDR2 is SNEGSKA (reference sequence). In nucleotides, the CDR3 is TGCAGTGCTAGAGATCAACTAGCGATCGTCTACAATGAGCAGTTCGTC. Translating it yields CSARDQLAIVYNEQFV.

Only a few counts were recorded for this clonotype. The chain is built from TRBV7-2 and TRBJ2-7; 11 bases match TRBD2. After removal of 1 base from V and 7 bases from J, the junction contained 6 bases not matched to a gene. Germline V gene sequence: CDR1 SGHTA, CDR2 FQGNSA. This CDR3 is 15 amino acids long. CDR3 in amino acids: CASSLGLAGPREQYV. The DNA for the CDR3 is TGTGCCAGCAGCTTAGGACTAGCGGGACCGCGAGAGCAGTACGTC.

J is TRBJ2-2 and V is TRBV6-2 or TRBV6-3; 7 bases are a match to TRBD1. V shed 7 bases and J 7 bases; nucleotides not matched to a gene: 6. This CDR3 is 13 amino acids long. Germline CDR1 reads MNHEY; CDR2 reads SVGEGT. The CDR3 region is CASTYGQDGELFF. The CDR3 bases are TGTGCCAGCACCTACGGACAGGACGGGGAGCTGTTTTTT.

This clonotype has just one count. The J gene is TRBJ2-2, the V gene TRBV7-6, with TRBD1 matching 7 bases. Germline V lookup: CDR1 SGHVS, CDR2 FNYEAQ. This CDR3 contains 16 residues. V lost 7 bases, J lost 3 bases, and 11 bases stayed unmatched. The CDR3 nucleotides read TGTGCCAGCATCGATCATAGGGGGCGCGACACCGGGGAGCTGTTTTTT. Its translation: CASIDHRGRDTGELFF.

The V and J genes are TRBV6-1 and TRBJ1-1, with TRBD1 as a possible D gene (6 bases). The CDR3 contains 15 residues. Germline loops: CDR1 MNHNS, CDR2 SASEGT. V lost 7 bases to trimming and J lost 1 base, with 16 bases between them. The chain's CDR3 is CASIHGGAENTEAFF. The CDR3 DNA reads as TGTGCCAGCATCCATGGGGGGGCGGAGAACACTGAAGCTTTCTTT.

This clonotype appeared many times. The chain combines TRBV28 with TRBJ2-1; D remains ambiguous. The CDR3 covers 17 residues. V shed 5 bases and J shed 0 bases, with 17 bases lying between them. In germline, CDR1 is MDHEN, CDR2 SYDVKM. The CDR3 coding sequence is TGTGCCAGCAGTCCTTACCTTGCCTCCACCTCCTACAATGAGCAGTTCTTC. It translates to CASSPYLASTSYNEQFF.

This clonotype was recorded a few times. The V and J genes are TRBV7-9 and TRBJ2-1; TRBD2 agrees at 7 bases. Losses at the gene ends were 8 bases for V and 9 bases for J; bases not matched to a gene: 7. CDR3 length: 12 residues. Germline assignment: CDR1 SEHNR and CDR2 FQNEAQ (reference sequence). As DNA, the CDR3 is TGTGCCAGCCGACCTACGGGGGGTGAGCAGTTCTTC. As protein: CASRPTGGEQFF.

This clonotype was detected a few times. The CDR3 bases are TGTGCCACCAGTGGTCGACAGGGGTCTAGCACAGATACGCAGTATTTT. Its protein product is CATSGRQGSSTDTQYF. V gene TRBV24-1 combines with J gene TRBJ2-3, with 8 bases fitting TRBD1. Germline trimming cut 5 bases from V and 0 bases from J; bases unmatched to any gene: 6. Germline CDR1 reads KGHDR; CDR2 reads SFDVKD. CDR3 size: 16 residues.

V and J are TRBV2 and TRBJ1-2; TRBD1 agrees at 8 bases. Germline-derived CDR1 and CDR2 are SNHLY and FYNNEI. V gave up 5 bases and J gave up 6 bases; unmatched junction bases: 8. This CDR3 is built from 14 residues. The CDR3 loop reads CASSYLDRGDGYTF. Here the CDR3 DNA reads TGTGCCAGCAGTTACCTTGACAGGGGAGATGGCTACACCTTC.

This clonotype was counted a few times. J is TRBJ2-1 and V is TRBV18, with 10 bases identical to TRBD1. Losses at the gene ends were 3 bases for V and 10 bases for J; bases not matched to a gene: 3. The CDR3 sequence is 13 residues long. From germline, CDR1 is KGHSH and CDR2 LQKENI. DNA for the CDR3: TGTGCCAGCTCACCCCGGGACAGGGGAGAGCAGTTCTTC. Translating gives CASSPRDRGEQFF.

In its sample, this clonotype was seen many times. The chain has TRBV12-3 or TRBV12-4 and TRBJ2-3; either TRBD1 or TRBD2 may supply D (5 bases each). This CDR3 contains 13 residues. Trimming took 6 bases from V and 5 from J, leaving 12 bases between them. The DNA for the CDR3 is TGTGCCAGCAGCCCCCGGGACCGAGATACGCAGTATTTT. It translates to CASSPRDRDTQYF.

This chain connects TRBV5-1 to TRBJ2-2; D gene unclear. The CDR3 loop spans 15 amino acids. Germline-derived CDR1 and CDR2 are SGHRS and YFSETQ. The ends were cut back, 0 bases at V and 1 base at J, with 7 bases in the middle. CDR3 residues: CASSLARKNTGELFF. The DNA for the CDR3 is TGCGCCAGCAGCTTGGCTAGAAAGAACACCGGGGAGCTGTTTTTT.

This clonotype has only a few counts. This chain connects TRBV6-2 or TRBV6-3 to TRBJ1-1; 7 nucleotides agree with TRBD1. The CDR3 contains 14 residues. Looked up from germline, CDR1 is MNHEY and CDR2 is SVGEGT. The V segment lost 7 bases and the J segment 1 base; nucleotides outside the gene matches: 6. CDR3 nucleotide sequence: TGTGCCAGCAAACCGGGACAGCCGAACACTGAAGCTTTCTTT. It translates to CASKPGQPNTEAFF.

In its sample, this clonotype was seen a few times. This chain links TRBV19 with TRBJ2-7, with D possibly matching TRBD1 (5 bases). The germline CDR1 and CDR2 sequences are LNHDA and SQIVND (reference sequence). The CDR3 covers 15 residues. V was cut by 5 bases and J by 3 bases, with 17 bases left in between. This chain's CDR3 is CASSQPQETGYEQYF. Written as DNA, the CDR3 is TGTGCCAGTAGTCAGCCACAGGAAACTGGCTACGAGCAGTACTTC.

This clonotype was seen repeatedly, ten times or more. The chain combines TRBV11-3 with TRBJ2-7; D might be TRBD1 (5 bases). Trimming took 1 base from V and 2 from J, leaving 15 bases between them. Per germline, CDR1 SGHNT and CDR2 YENEEA. The CDR3 sequence is 16 residues long. The CDR3 coding sequence is TGTGCCAGCAGCTTAGGGGTCGGCCAGGGCCCCTACGAGCAGTACGTC. Amino acid sequence: CASSLGVGQGPYEQYV.

This clonotype showed up just a few times. The CDR3 loop is CSANGLAGAAYNEQFF. CDR3 nucleotides: TGCAGTGCGAACGGACTAGCGGGAGCGGCCTACAATGAGCAGTTCTTC. The chain links TRBV20-1 to TRBJ2-1, with 13 bases fitting TRBD2. The CDR3 runs 16 residues. J was trimmed by 2 bases and V by 6 bases; bases with no gene match: 7. Germline CDR1 is DFQATT and CDR2 is SNEGSKA (reference sequence).

As to this clonotype: A much larger clone lies one base from this, so it may be a read error. V is TRBV7-3 and J is TRBJ2-2, with D uncertain. Deletions cut 4 bases from V and 3 bases from J, with 6 bases between. CDR3 length: 13 amino acids. From germline, CDR1 is SGHTA and CDR2 FQGTGA. CDR3 sequence reads: CASSSGHTGELFF. DNA of the CDR3: TGTGCCAGCAGCTCAGGTCACACCGGGGAGCTGTTTTTT. The full variable domain, its missing parts supplied by reference TRBV7-3 and TRBJ2-2, is GAGVSQTPSNKVTEKGKYVELRCDPISGHTALYWYRQSLGQGPEFLIYFQGTGAADDSGLPNDRFFAVRPEGSVSTLKIQRTERGDSAVYLCASSSGHTGELFFGEGSRLTVL.

This clonotype was recorded a few times. This chain uses TRBV4-2 with TRBJ2-7; weak D call: TRBD2 (6 bases). The CDR3 spans 17 residues. The V gene lost 4 bases and the J gene lost 4 bases, with 23 bases spanning the gap. CDR1 is LGHNA, CDR2 YNFKEQ, per germline. The CDR3 protein is CASSLTGSTRTSYEQYF. DNA of the CDR3: TGTGCCAGCAGCCTCACCGGGAGTACCCGAACAAGTTACGAGCAGTACTTC.

This clonotype has a handful of counts. This chain links TRBV4-1 with TRBJ1-1, with 8 bases lining up with TRBD1. Germline CDR1 is MGHRA and CDR2 is YSYEKL. Losses at the gene ends were 1 base for V and 1 base for J; bases not matched to a gene: 2. This CDR3 region has 15 residues. The chain's CDR3 is CASSQAGQGNTEAFF. CDR3 DNA: TGCGCCAGCAGCCAAGCCGGACAGGGGAACACTGAAGCTTTCTTT.